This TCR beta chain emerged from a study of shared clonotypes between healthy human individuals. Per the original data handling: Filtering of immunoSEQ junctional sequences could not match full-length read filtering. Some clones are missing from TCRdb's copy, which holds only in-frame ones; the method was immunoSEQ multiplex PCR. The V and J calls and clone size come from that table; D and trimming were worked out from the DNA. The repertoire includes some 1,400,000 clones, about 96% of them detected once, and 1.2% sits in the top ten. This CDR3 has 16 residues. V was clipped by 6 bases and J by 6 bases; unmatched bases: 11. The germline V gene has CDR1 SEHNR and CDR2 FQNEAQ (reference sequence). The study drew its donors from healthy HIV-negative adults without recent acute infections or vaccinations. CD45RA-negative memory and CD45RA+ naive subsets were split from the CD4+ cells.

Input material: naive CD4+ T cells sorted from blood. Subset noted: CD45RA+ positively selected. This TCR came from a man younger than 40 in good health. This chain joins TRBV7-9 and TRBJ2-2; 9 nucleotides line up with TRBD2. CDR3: CASRVPLAGEAGELFF. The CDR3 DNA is TGTGCCAGCAGGGTCCCATTAGCGGGAGAAGCCGGGGAGCTGTTTTTT.